A selection of T cell receptor beta chains follows, all from one sample in a study of T-cell reconstitution after alpha-beta-depleted transplantation in children. Via MiXCR, TCRdb re-called the PCR reads, giving one row per CDR3 protein. The data show approximately 1,000,000 distinct CDR3 sequences, about 29% seen once. Here the sequenced sample was PBMCs, mostly from graft donor cells, taken 360 days after TCRalphabeta/CD19-depleted stem cell transplant. Receptors were obtained from a boy in the first two years of life who had a stem cell transplant for SCID, so the T cells may come from the graft donor. The CDR3 runs from the conserved cysteine through the conserved F or W. D genes are given only for firm matches. Clone size, where shown, is once, few, many, or a class for clones that have expanded.

>NA|NA|TRBJ2-3|TRBV5-1
TGCGCCAGCAGCTTGGGGGTTGTGGAAGATACGCAGTATTTT
CASSLGVVEDTQYF
>few|TRBD1|TRBJ2-3|TRBV29-1
TGCAGCGTTGAAGCGGCGAGGGGGCCAGATACGCAGTATTTT
CSVEAARGPDTQYF
>many|NA|TRBJ1-4|TRBV4-1
TGCGCCAGCAGCCAAGAGGACAGAGCTGAAAAACTGTTTTTT
CASSQEDRAEKLFF
>few|TRBD1|TRBJ2-7|TRBV27
TGTGCCAGCAGTGGGAAGGGACAGGGCGTTAGAGGAGGGTACGAGCAGTACTTC
CASSGKGQGVRGGYEQYF
>NA|NA|TRBJ2-7|TRBV18
TGTGCCAGCTCACCACCGACTAGAGGGGAGCAGTACTTC
CASSPPTRGEQYF
>few|TRBD2|TRBJ2-7|TRBV2
TGTGCCAGCAGTGAAGGGCCATGGGGACTAATGTTTGCGCAGTACTTC
CASSEGPWGLMFAQYF
>few|TRBD1|TRBJ1-2|TRBV20-1
TGCAGTGCCCAACGTGGGGGACAGGGGCCCTATGGCTACACCTTC
CSAQRGGQGPYGYTF
>once|NA|TRBJ2-5|TRBV27
TGTGCCAGCAGATTTGTTAGCAAAGAGACCCAGTACTTC
CASRFVSKETQYF
>NA|TRBD1|TRBJ1-3|TRBV7-9
TGTGCCAGCAGCGCGGGACAGGTCGGAAACACCATATATTTT
CASSAGQVGNTIYF
>few|TRBD1|TRBJ1-1|TRBV7-2
TGTGCCAGCAGCTTGAGACAGGGGGTGAGAGCTTTCTTT
CASSLRQGVRAFF
>NA|TRBD2|TRBJ2-1|TRBV14
TGTGCCAGCAGCCTCCAGCGGGGGACCATGAGCTCCTACAATGAGCAGTTCTTC
CASSLQRGTMSSYNEQFF
>NA|NA|TRBJ2-7|TRBV20-1
TGCAGTGCTAGAGTTCTAGGAGACGAGCAGTACTTC
CSARVLGDEQYF
>NA|NA|TRBJ2-1|TRBV5-6
TGTGCCAGCAGCTTAGGATCACCCAATGAGCAGTTCTTC
CASSLGSPNEQFF
>NA|NA|TRBJ2-3|TRBV4-1
TGCGCCAGCGCCGTGCATGGGGATACGCAGTATTTT
CASAVHGDTQYF
>NA|NA|TRBJ2-1|TRBV5-1
TGCGCCAGCAGCTTTACGCAGGGCCCCTTGGCCAATGAGCAGTTCTTC
CASSFTQGPLANEQFF
>NA|NA|TRBJ2-3|TRBV7-6
TGTGCCAGCAGCTTAACGCGGGGGCCCACAGATACGCAGTATTTT
CASSLTRGPTDTQYF
>few|TRBD1|TRBJ1-6|TRBV10-3
TGTGCCATCAGGGGGACAGGTGATTATAATTCACCCCTCCACTTT
CAIRGTGDYNSPLHF
>NA|NA|TRBJ2-1|TRBV5-1
TGCGCCAGCAGCTCGCTCTGGGGGAATGAGCAGTTCTTC
CASSSLWGNEQFF
>NA|NA|TRBJ2-5|TRBV21-1
TGTGCCAGCAGGCGAAATCTTAGGGCTCAAGAGACCCAGTACTTC
CASRRNLRAQETQYF
>NA|NA|TRBJ2-7|TRBV12-3/TRBV12-4
TGTGCCAGCAGTGGACCGGGACTCCTTTACGAGCAGTACTTC
CASSGPGLLYEQYF
>NA|NA|TRBJ1-2|TRBV19
TGTGCCAGTCGAGGGAGCGGCTACACCTTC
CASRGSGYTF
>NA|NA|TRBJ1-4|TRBV15
TGTGCCACCAGCCCACTACTAACGGGAGATGAAAAACTGTTTTTT
CATSPLLTGDEKLFF
>NA|NA|TRBJ1-1|TRBV20-1
TGCAGTGCCACAACCCTCTCCAGGGCAAGCACTGAAGCTTTCTTT
CSATTLSRASTEAFF
>few|NA|TRBJ2-5|TRBV4-2
TGTGCCAGCAGCCAAAGAATCAGGGAAGGAGAGACCCAGTACTTC
CASSQRIREGETQYF
>few|NA|TRBJ1-1|TRBV19
TGTGCCAGTAGGCCCGTAATGAACACTGAAGCTTTCTTT
CASRPVMNTEAFF
>NA|TRBD1|TRBJ2-6|TRBV27
TGTGCCAGCAGTTTATTGGGACAGGGGACTGGGGCCAACGTCCTGACTTTC
CASSLLGQGTGANVLTF
>NA|TRBD2|TRBJ2-1|TRBV2
TGTGCCAGCACTCGGACTAGCGGGGGCCTTTACAATGAGCAGTTCTTC
CASTRTSGGLYNEQFF
>few|TRBD2|TRBJ2-3|TRBV28
TGTGCCAGCAGCCCGATACCCGGCGGACTAGCGGGGGCCTCAAGCACAGATACGCAGTATTTT
CASSPIPGGLAGASSTDTQYF
>NA|NA|TRBJ2-3|TRBV29-1
TGCAGCGTTGCCCCGTGGGGCGGACCCACAGATACGCAGTATTTT
CSVAPWGGPTDTQYF
>NA|TRBD1|TRBJ1-5|TRBV5-1
TGCGCCAGCAGCTTAGGGACAGGGGTTGGAGTGGGGAACAATCAGCCCCAGCATTTT
CASSLGTGVGVGNNQPQHF
>few|TRBD1|TRBJ1-5|TRBV12-3/TRBV12-4
TGTGCCAGCAGTTCTTATGCGCGGGGAGTTGGACAGGGCGGATTGGGGCCCCAGCATTTT
CASSSYARGVGQGGLGPQHF
>few|TRBD2|TRBJ2-1|TRBV7-9
TGTGCCAGCACCAAGTACGCTAGCGGGGGGGCTGAGCAGTTCTTC
CASTKYASGGAEQFF
>NA|NA|TRBJ2-7|TRBV20-1
TGCAGTGCTAGAGTTCCGGACGGCTCCTACGAGCAGTACTTC
CSARVPDGSYEQYF
>NA|NA|TRBJ2-1|TRBV5-1
TGCGCCAGCAAGGGTCGTTTTGGGCTACCGGATGAGCAGTTCTTC
CASKGRFGLPDEQFF
>NA|TRBD1|TRBJ2-2|TRBV24-1
TGTGCCACCAGGGGGACAGAACGCACCGGGGAGCTGTTTTTT
CATRGTERTGELFF
>NA|NA|TRBJ2-1|TRBV24-1
TGTGCCACCAGTGATTCGAGACTAGTAAATGAGCAGTTCTTC
CATSDSRLVNEQFF
>few|NA|TRBJ1-1|TRBV6-2/TRBV6-3
TGTGCCAGCACCTATGGTCGAGGGACAACCCTCATGAACACTGAAGCTTTCTTT
CASTYGRGTTLMNTEAFF